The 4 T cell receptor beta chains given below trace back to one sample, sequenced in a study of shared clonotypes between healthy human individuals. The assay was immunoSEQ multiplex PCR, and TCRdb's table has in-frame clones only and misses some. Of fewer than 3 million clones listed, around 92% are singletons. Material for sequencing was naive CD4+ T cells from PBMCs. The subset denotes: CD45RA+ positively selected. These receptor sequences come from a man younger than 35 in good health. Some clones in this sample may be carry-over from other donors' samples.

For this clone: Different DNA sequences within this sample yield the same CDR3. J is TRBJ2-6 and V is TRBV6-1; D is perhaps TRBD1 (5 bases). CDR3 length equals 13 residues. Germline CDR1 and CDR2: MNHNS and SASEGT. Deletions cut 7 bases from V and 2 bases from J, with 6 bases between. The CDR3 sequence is CASIRAGANVLTF. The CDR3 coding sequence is TGTGCCAGCATCAGGGCTGGGGCCAACGTCCTGACTTTC.

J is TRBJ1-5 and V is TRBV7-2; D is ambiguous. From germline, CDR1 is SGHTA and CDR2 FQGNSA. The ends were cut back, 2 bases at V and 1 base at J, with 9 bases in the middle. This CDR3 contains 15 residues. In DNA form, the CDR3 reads TGTGCCAGCAGCTTATCGGCGACAAGCAATCAGCCCCAGCATTTT. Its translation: CASSLSATSNQPQHF.

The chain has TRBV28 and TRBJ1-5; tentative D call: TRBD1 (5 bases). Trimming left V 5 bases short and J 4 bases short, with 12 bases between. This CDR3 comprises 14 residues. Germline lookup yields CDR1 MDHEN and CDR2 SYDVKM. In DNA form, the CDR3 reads TGTGCCAGCAGTGCACAGGCCCGGAATCAGCCCCAGCATTTT. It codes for CASSAQARNQPQHF.

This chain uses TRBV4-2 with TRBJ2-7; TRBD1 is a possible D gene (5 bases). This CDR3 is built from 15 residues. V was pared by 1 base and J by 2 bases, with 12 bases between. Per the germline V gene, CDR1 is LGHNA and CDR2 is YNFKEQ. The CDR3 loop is CASSQARQGTYEQYF. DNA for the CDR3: TGTGCCAGCAGCCAAGCGCGCCAGGGAACCTACGAGCAGTACTTC.